Given below is one T cell receptor (beta chain) in context. Antigen unknown. This specimen belongs to a study of blood T cells in healthy people across ages. Primers used in a second PCR of roughly 6 to 12 cycles were a sample-barcoded 5' primer and a J-beta primer mix. With 12 random nucleotides, a template-switch adaptor tagged each individual cDNA molecule. MiXCR was run by TCRdb on the 5' RACE reads, yielding one entry per CDR3 protein. This sample has over 1,200,000 distinct CDR3 sequences, with approximately 60% found just once. Broader study findings: Unknown CMV status may confound age-related changes in expanded clones. Across the age range, TCR beta diversity per million T cells fell in a roughly linear way.

V was trimmed by 5 bases and J by 6 bases, leaving 15 bases between them. In germline, CDR1 is KGHSH, CDR2 LQKENI. This CDR3 is 14 amino acids long. Total RNA was extracted at no less than 5.5 micrograms per sample. The sample consisted of blood. The sequence came from a man aged 18 to 29 in good health. The chain employs TRBV18 and TRBJ2-3; weak D call: TRBD2 (6 bases). This CDR3 is CASSTSWRDDTQYF. Here the CDR3 DNA reads TGTGCCAGCTCAACCTCGTGGAGGGACGATACGCAGTATTTT.